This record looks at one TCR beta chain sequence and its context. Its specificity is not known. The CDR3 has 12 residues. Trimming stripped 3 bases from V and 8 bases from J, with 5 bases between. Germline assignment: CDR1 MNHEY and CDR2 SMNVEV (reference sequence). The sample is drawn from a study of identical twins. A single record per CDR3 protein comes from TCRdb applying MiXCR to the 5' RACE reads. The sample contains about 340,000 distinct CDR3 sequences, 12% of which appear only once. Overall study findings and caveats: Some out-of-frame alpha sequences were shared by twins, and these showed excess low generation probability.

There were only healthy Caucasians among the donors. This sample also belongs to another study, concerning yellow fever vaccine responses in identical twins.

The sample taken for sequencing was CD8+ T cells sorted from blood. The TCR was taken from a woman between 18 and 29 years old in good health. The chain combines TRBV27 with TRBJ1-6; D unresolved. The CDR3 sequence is CASSFEDSPLHF. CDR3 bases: TGTGCCAGCAGTTTTGAGGATTCACCCCTCCACTTT.